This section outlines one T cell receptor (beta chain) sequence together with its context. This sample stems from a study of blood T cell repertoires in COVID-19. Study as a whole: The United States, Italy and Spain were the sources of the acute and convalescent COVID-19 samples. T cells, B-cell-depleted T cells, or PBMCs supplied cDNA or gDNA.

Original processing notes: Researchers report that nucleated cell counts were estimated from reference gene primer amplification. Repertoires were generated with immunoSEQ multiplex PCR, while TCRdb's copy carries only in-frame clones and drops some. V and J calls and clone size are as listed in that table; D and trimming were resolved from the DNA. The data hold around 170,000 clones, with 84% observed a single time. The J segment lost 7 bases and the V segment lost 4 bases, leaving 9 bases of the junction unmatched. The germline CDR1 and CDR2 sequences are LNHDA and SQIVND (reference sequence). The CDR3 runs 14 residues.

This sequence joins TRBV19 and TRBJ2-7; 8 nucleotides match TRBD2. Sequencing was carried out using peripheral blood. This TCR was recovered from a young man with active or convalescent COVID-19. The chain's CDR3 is CASSTRAGDGEQYF. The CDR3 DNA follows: TGTGCCAGTAGTACTCGAGCGGGGGACGGGGAGCAGTACTTC.